What follows describes a single T cell receptor (beta chain). What it recognizes is unknown. The entry originates in a study of tumor-infiltrating lymphocytes in primary liver carcinoma. Overall study context: Yields of productive TCRbeta reads ranged from roughly 3.65 to 7.5 million per sample and were similar across tissue types. General study points: Among the pair types, tumor region pairs showed more overlap than tumor-adjacent and tumor-blood pairs. Tumors had a top-250-clone fraction that was significantly higher than blood (p = 0.039).

A primer in the constant region served to generate TCR beta cDNA from 500 ng of total RNA. Modified slightly, ARM-PCR produced TCR beta libraries over three nested multiplex PCR rounds. TRBV1-TRBV30 forward primers and a C-beta reverse primer were used in the first two PCR rounds, which each ran for about 11 cycles. TCRdb used MiXCR to reprocess the multiplex PCR reads, holding one entry per CDR3 protein. This table has about 320,000 distinct CDR3 sequences, 58% appearing once. Unsorted whole blood supplied the blood RNA, and germline DNA was isolated too. A sample of four milliliters of peripheral blood was taken before surgery. Germline CDR1 is SGHNT and CDR2 is YENEEA. CDR3 length: 14 amino acids.

The clonotype was recovered from a woman aged 30 to 39 with primary liver carcinoma and hepatitis B virus infection. J is TRBJ1-1 and V is TRBV11-3; D gene uncertain. The source material was peripheral blood. The CDR3 here is CANSLDGPNTEAFF. DNA for the CDR3: TGTGCTAACAGCCTGGACGGCCCGAACACTGAAGCTTTCTTT.